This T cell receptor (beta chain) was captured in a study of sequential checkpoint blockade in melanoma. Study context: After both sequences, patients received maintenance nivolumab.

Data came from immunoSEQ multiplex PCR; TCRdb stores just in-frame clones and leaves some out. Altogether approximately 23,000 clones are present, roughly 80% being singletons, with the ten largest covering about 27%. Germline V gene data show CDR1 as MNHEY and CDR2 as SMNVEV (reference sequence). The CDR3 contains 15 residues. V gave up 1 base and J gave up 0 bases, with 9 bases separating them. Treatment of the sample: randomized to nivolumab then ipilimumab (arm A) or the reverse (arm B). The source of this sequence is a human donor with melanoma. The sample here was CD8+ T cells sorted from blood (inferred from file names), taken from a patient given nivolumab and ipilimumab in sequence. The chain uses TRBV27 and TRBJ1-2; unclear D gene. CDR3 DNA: TGTGCCAGCAGTTTATTGGGCAGAACTAACTATGGCTACACCTTC. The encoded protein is CASSLLGRTNYGYTF.